The 31 T cell receptor beta chains presented below share a single source sample, sequenced in a study of technical replicates of blood from several donors. This table comes from immunoSEQ multiplex PCR, and its TCRdb copy is limited to in-frame clones, with some not included. This sample carries some 80,000 clones, roughly nine tenths of them seen once, and the ten largest clones take around 0.4%. Specimen: T cells isolated from PBMCs. These receptors all stem from a human donor in good health.

The chain joins TRBV10-3 to TRBJ2-1; D gene uncertain. Germline-derived CDR1 and CDR2 are ENHRY and SYGVKD. There are 13 residues in the CDR3. V shed 6 bases and J shed 3 bases, with 9 bases lying between them. The CDR3 here is CAISTESYNEQFF. DNA of the CDR3: TGTGCCATCAGCACAGAGAGCTACAATGAGCAGTTCTTC.

The CDR3 DNA follows: TGTGCCAGCAGCTCTCAACAGGGGACGGAAGCTTTCTTT. Protein: CASSSQQGTEAFF. The gene calls are TRBV7-9 and TRBJ1-1; 7 nucleotides agree with TRBD1. Trimming at V came to 4 bases and at J to 8 bases, leaving 7 bases not matched to a gene. The germline V gene has CDR1 SEHNR and CDR2 FQNEAQ (reference sequence). This CDR3 spans 13 amino acids.

The rearrangement joins TRBV30 to TRBJ2-1; 8 bases are a match to TRBD1. The CDR3 is 12 residues long. Unmatched junction bases numbered 5, after V lost 4 bases and J lost 9 bases. Germline-derived CDR1 and CDR2 are GTSNPN and SVGIG (reference sequence). CDR3 DNA: TGTGCCTGGAACTTAGGACAGGGTGAGCAGTTCTTC. Amino acids: CAWNLGQGEQFF.

The chain couples TRBV7-6 to TRBJ2-3; 9 bases agree with TRBD2. Germline V CDR1 and CDR2: SGHVS, FNYEAQ. This CDR3 comprises 18 residues. After removal of 1 base from V and 1 base from J, the junction contained 9 bases not matched to a gene. The CDR3 nucleotides are TGTGCCAGCAGCTTAGAGGCGGGAGGGCCCCTCGGCACAGATACGCAGTATTTT. Translated, it gives CASSLEAGGPLGTDTQYF.

The rearrangement uses TRBV15 and TRBJ1-5; TRBD1 agrees at 12 bases. Germline CDR1 reads LNHNV; CDR2 reads YYDKDF (reference sequence). After removal of 8 bases from V and 0 bases from J, the junction contained 5 bases not matched to a gene. The length of the CDR3 is 16 residues. CDR3: CATGTGGLSSNQPQHF. DNA of the CDR3: TGTGCCACCGGGACAGGGGGCCTTAGTAGCAATCAGCCCCAGCATTTT. The entire variable domain, with the rest obtained from reference TRBV15 and TRBJ1-5, is as follows: DAMVIQNPRYQVTQFGKPVTLSCSQTLNHNVMYWYQQKSSQAPKLLFHYYDKDFNNEADTPDNFQSRRPNTSFCFLDIRSPGLGDTAMYLCATGTGGLSSNQPQHFGDGTRLSIL.

In this sample, this clone turned up a few times. This chain links TRBV15 with TRBJ1-4; D remains unclear. Germline CDR1 reads LNHNV; CDR2 reads YYDKDF (reference sequence). V was pared by 11 bases and J by 0 bases, with 10 bases between. The CDR3 covers 13 residues. The CDR3 sequence is CASVGSTNEKLFF. In DNA form, the CDR3 reads TGTGCCTCAGTTGGCTCAACTAATGAAAAACTGTTTTTT.

The chain employs TRBV19 and TRBJ2-1; 7 nucleotides align to TRBD1. Germline CDR1 and CDR2: LNHDA and SQIVND (reference sequence). Unmatched junction bases numbered 5, after V lost 4 bases and J lost 5 bases. CDR3 size: 14 residues. CDR3 sequence: CASSKYGTDNEQFF. The CDR3 coding sequence is TGTGCCAGTAGTAAATATGGGACAGACAATGAGCAGTTCTTC.

The V gene is TRBV28, the J gene TRBJ2-5, with a possible D match to TRBD1 (5 bases). From germline, CDR1 is MDHEN and CDR2 SYDVKM. This CDR3 has 14 amino acids. The V end lost 6 bases, the J end lost 1 base, and 12 bases lay between the germline ends. CDR3 bases: TGTGCCAGCAGATATGGACATGTCCAAGAGACCCAGTACTTC. It specifies CASRYGHVQETQYF. The full variable domain, in which reference TRBV28 and TRBJ2-5 provide the parts outside the CDR3, is DVKVTQSSRYLVKRTGEKVFLECVQDMDHENMFWYRQDPGLGLRLIYFSYDVKMKEKGDIPEGYSVSREKKERFSLILESASTNQTSMYLCASRYGHVQETQYFGPGTRLLVL.

V and J are TRBV27 and TRBJ2-5; no definite D call. V dropped 8 bases and J dropped 4 bases, with 14 bases sitting between them. Germline CDR1 and CDR2: MNHEY and SMNVEV (reference sequence). This CDR3 comprises 13 residues. CDR3: CASRYNLIETQYF. The CDR3 bases are TGTGCCAGCCGTTATAATCTTATAGAGACCCAGTACTTC.

The V call is TRBV9, the J call TRBJ1-2; no reliable D call. This CDR3 is 11 amino acids long. The germline V and J ends were trimmed by 0 bases and 9 bases, with 6 bases remaining between them. Germline CDR1 reads SGDLS; CDR2 reads YYNGEE. The chain's CDR3 is CASSVDKSYTF. CDR3 nucleotide sequence: TGTGCCAGCAGCGTAGACAAAAGCTACACCTTC.

This clone was detected only once. J is TRBJ1-4 and V is TRBV5-6; weak D call: TRBD1 (5 bases). V shed 1 base and J shed 6 bases, with 13 bases lying between them. Germline assignment: CDR1 SGHDT and CDR2 YYEEEE. The CDR3 totals 15 residues. CDR3 nucleotide sequence: TGTGCCAGCAGCTTGCTATCTGGGGCATATGAAAAACTGTTTTTT. Translating gives CASSLLSGAYEKLFF.

The rearrangement links TRBV4-3 to TRBJ2-1, with 7 bases fitting TRBD2. CDR3 size: 14 residues. With V trimmed by 4 bases and J by 2 bases, 2 bases remained unmatched. Germline V gives CDR1 LGHNA, CDR2 YSLEER. The CDR3 nucleotides read TGCGCCAGCAGCCCAACTAGCGCCTACAATGAGCAGTTCTTC. Its protein product is CASSPTSAYNEQFF.

The chain has TRBV7-3 and TRBJ1-1; 11 positions match TRBD1. Germline V CDR1 and CDR2: SGHTA, FQGTGA. The V and J ends lost 4 bases and 6 bases, in that order; junction bases with no gene match: 4. This CDR3 has 14 residues. The CDR3 sequence: CASSSGQGASEAFF. The CDR3 DNA reads TGTGCCAGCAGCTCCGGACAGGGGGCGTCTGAAGCTTTCTTT.

The V call is TRBV7-9, the J call TRBJ1-1; 10 bases fit TRBD1. The CDR3 runs 16 residues. Germline V gives CDR1 SEHNR, CDR2 FQNEAQ (reference sequence). V gave up 5 bases and J gave up 1 base; unmatched junction bases: 7. The CDR3 protein is CASSPDRGQRNTEAFF. CDR3 bases: TGTGCCAGCAGCCCTGACAGGGGGCAAAGGAACACTGAAGCTTTCTTT.

The rearrangement uses TRBV29-1 and TRBJ2-1; tentative D call: TRBD2 (6 bases). V dropped 8 bases and J dropped 6 bases, with 11 bases sitting between them. The CDR3 runs to 11 residues. CDR1 SQVTM and CDR2 ANQGSEA come from the germline V gene. The CDR3 nucleotides read TGCAGCCTTCGGGACTTCAATGAGCAGTTCTTC. Its protein is CSLRDFNEQFF.

The chain recombines TRBV6-1 with TRBJ2-1, with 9 nucleotides matching TRBD2. The CDR3 totals 14 residues. Germline V gives CDR1 MNHNS, CDR2 SASEGT. J lost 13 bases, V lost 5 bases, and 12 bases had no gene match. The CDR3 DNA reads as TGTGCCAGCAGTAGGACTAGCGCAGACAATGGCCAGTTCTTC. Its protein is CASSRTSADNGQFF.

The V call is TRBV9, the J call TRBJ1-2; D is unclear. The length of the CDR3 is 15 residues. Germline V gives CDR1 SGDLS, CDR2 YYNGEE. Between the trimmed V and J ends, which lost 0 bases and 1 base, there was a span of 10 bases. The CDR3 region has the DNA TGTGCCAGCAGCGTAGGACTGCGGTTTAACTATGGCTACACCTTC. Amino acids: CASSVGLRFNYGYTF.

V usage is TRBV6-1 and J usage is TRBJ1-1, with a tentative D call TRBD1 (6 bases). The V and J ends lost 3 bases and 0 bases respectively, with 11 bases between them. This CDR3 is built from 15 residues. Germline lookup yields CDR1 MNHNS and CDR2 SASEGT. The CDR3 DNA sequence: TGTGCCAGCAGTGACTCGGACAGACTGAACACTGAAGCTTTCTTT. Translating it yields CASSDSDRLNTEAFF.

V is TRBV9 and J is TRBJ2-5; perhaps TRBD2 as D (6 bases). The CDR3 is made up of 15 amino acids. V was cut by 0 bases and J by 1 base, with 10 bases left in between. Germline V CDR1 and CDR2: SGDLS, YYNGEE. CDR3 bases: TGTGCCAGCAGCGTAGCCGCGGGGCCCCAAGAGACCCAGTACTTC. This gives the protein CASSVAAGPQETQYF. Complete variable domain (other parts from reference TRBV9 and TRBJ2-5): DSGVTQTPKHLITATGQRVTLRCSPRSGDLSVYWYQQSLDQGLQFLIQYYNGEERAKGNILERFSAQQFPDLHSELNLSSLELGDSALYFCASSVAAGPQETQYFGPGTRLLVL.

The chain has TRBV2 and TRBJ2-5; a possible D gene is TRBD1 (5 bases). V dropped 2 bases and J dropped 3 bases, with 10 bases sitting between them. Germline lookup yields CDR1 SNHLY and CDR2 FYNNEI. CDR3 length equals 14 residues. CDR3 protein: CASSERAGKETQYF. The CDR3, as DNA: TGTGCCAGCAGTGAAAGGGCAGGGAAAGAGACCCAGTACTTC. Full variable domain (remainder filled in from reference TRBV2 and TRBJ2-5): EPEVTQTPSHQVTQMGQEVILRCVPISNHLYFYWYRQILGQKVEFLVSFYNNEISEKSEIFDDQFSVERPDGSNFTLKIRSTKLEDSAMYFCASSERAGKETQYFGPGTRLLVL.

The genes are TRBV6-6 and TRBJ2-7; 8 bases are shared with TRBD1. This CDR3 region has 13 residues. V dropped 8 bases and J dropped 2; count of bases not matched to a gene: 5. CDR1 is MNHNY, CDR2 SVGAGI, per germline (reference sequence). CDR3: CASRTGSPYEQYF. In nucleotides, the CDR3 is TGTGCCAGCCGGACAGGGTCACCCTACGAGCAGTACTTC.

The rearrangement joins TRBV28 to TRBJ2-7; 8 bases line up with TRBD2. Trimming cost V 5 bases and J 0 bases; bases outside gene matches: 3. The germline gives CDR1 MDHEN, CDR2 SYDVKM. The CDR3 is 14 residues long. In nucleotides, the CDR3 is TGTGCCAGCAGTGCGACTAGCGACTCCTACGAGCAGTACTTC. Translation: CASSATSDSYEQYF.

CDR3 DNA: TGTGCCACCCCCCGGTGGGGGAGGGAGACCCAGTACTTC. It encodes CATPRWGRETQYF. The V call is TRBV28, the J call TRBJ2-5; weak D call: TRBD2 (6 bases). This CDR3 contains 13 residues. The germline CDR1 and CDR2 sequences are MDHEN and SYDVKM. V lost 10 bases and J lost 5, with 17 bases in between.

The chain has TRBV9 and TRBJ2-7; D uncertain. The germline CDR1 and CDR2 sequences are SGDLS and YYNGEE. The CDR3 runs 15 residues. V lost 3 bases to trimming and J lost 2 bases, with 15 bases between them. The CDR3 protein is CASSAALEPTYEQYF. The CDR3 nucleotides read TGTGCCAGCAGCGCCGCCCTAGAGCCGACCTACGAGCAGTACTTC.

This chain joins TRBV6-5 and TRBJ2-7; the D gene is possibly TRBD2 (5 bases). This CDR3 has 15 residues. V lost 0 bases and J 7 bases, leaving 16 bases between the germline ends. The germline V gene encodes CDR1 MNHEY and CDR2 SVGAGI. CDR3 DNA: TGTGCCAGCAGTTACTCGCGAGTGGGTACGGGAGAGCAGTACTTC. Translating gives CASSYSRVGTGEQYF.

The chain links TRBV6-5 to TRBJ2-1; 7 positions match TRBD1. V shed 10 bases, J shed 8 bases, and the junction held 17 bases outside the gene matches. The CDR3 spans 15 residues. Per the germline V gene, CDR1 is MNHEY and CDR2 is SVGAGI. The CDR3 DNA is TGTGCCACCCAACTCCGGGACAGACATGATCATGAGCAGTTCTTC. The encoded protein is CATQLRDRHDHEQFF.

This rearrangement joins TRBV6-5 to TRBJ2-4, with TRBD2 as a possible D gene (5 bases). The germline V gene has CDR1 MNHEY and CDR2 SVGAGI. V lost 2 bases and J lost 2, with 10 bases in between. CDR3 length equals 15 residues. CDR3 sequence reads: CASSYLADSKNIQYF. In nucleotides, the CDR3 is TGTGCCAGCAGTTACCTGGCGGACTCCAAAAACATTCAGTACTTC.

This rearrangement joins TRBV7-2 to TRBJ2-5; tentative D call: TRBD1 (5 bases). Germline V gene lookup returns CDR1 SGHTA and CDR2 FQGNSA. This CDR3 is 14 amino acids long. Between the trimmed V and J ends, which lost 2 bases and 0 bases, there was a span of 7 bases. CDR3 region: CASSLSGYQETQYF. As DNA, the CDR3 is TGTGCCAGCAGCTTATCAGGGTACCAAGAGACCCAGTACTTC.

The chain is built from TRBV28 and TRBJ2-7; unclear D gene. Germline CDR1 MDHEN, CDR2 SYDVKM. The CDR3 extends over 12 amino acids. The V gene lost 11 bases and the J gene lost 4 bases, with 15 bases spanning the gap. In nucleotides, the CDR3 is TGTGCCTGCCTCTCCCCAGGTTACGAGCAGTACTTC. Its protein is CACLSPGYEQYF.

This clone was counted a few times. The chain has TRBV7-8 and TRBJ1-1, with D unclear. The germline V gene encodes CDR1 SGHVS and CDR2 FQNEAQ. This CDR3 has 14 amino acids. V was pared by 5 bases and J by 1 base, with 11 bases between. CDR3 protein: CASSSGLTNTEAFF. The CDR3 bases are TGTGCCAGCAGCAGTGGACTGACGAACACTGAAGCTTTCTTT.

The rearrangement joins TRBV6-5 to TRBJ1-4; 7 positions agree with TRBD1. The CDR3 extends over 15 amino acids. J lost 6 bases, V lost 2 bases, and 6 bases had no gene match. Germline CDR1 reads MNHEY; CDR2 reads SVGAGI. CDR3 DNA sequence: TGTGCCAGCAGTTACGGAGGGGGCGCAGATGAAAAACTGTTTTTT. This sequence encodes CASSYGGGADEKLFF.